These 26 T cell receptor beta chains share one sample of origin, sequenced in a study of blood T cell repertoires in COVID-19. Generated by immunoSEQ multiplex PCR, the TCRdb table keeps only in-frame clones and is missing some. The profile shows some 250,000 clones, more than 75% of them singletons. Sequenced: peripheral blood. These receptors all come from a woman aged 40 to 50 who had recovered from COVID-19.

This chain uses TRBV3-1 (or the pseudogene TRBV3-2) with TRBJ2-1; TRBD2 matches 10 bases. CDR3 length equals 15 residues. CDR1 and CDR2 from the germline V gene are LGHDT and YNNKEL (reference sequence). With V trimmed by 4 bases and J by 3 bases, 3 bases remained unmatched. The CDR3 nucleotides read TGTGCCAGCAGCCGGGCTAGCGGGGGCTACAATGAGCAGTTCTTC. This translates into CASSRASGGYNEQFF.

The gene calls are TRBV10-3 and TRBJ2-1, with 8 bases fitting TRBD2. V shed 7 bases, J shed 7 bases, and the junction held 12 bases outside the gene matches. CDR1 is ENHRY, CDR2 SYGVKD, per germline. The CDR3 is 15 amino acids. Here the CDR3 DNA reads TGTGCCATCAATCCGGGACGGGAGGGGGTGAATGAGCAGTTCTTC. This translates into CAINPGREGVNEQFF.

The CDR3 is CASSQVGGPYNEQFF. The CDR3 DNA reads as TGTGCCAGCAGCCAAGTGGGAGGCCCCTACAATGAGCAGTTCTTC. The chain combines TRBV14 with TRBJ2-1, with a tentative D call TRBD2 (6 bases). The CDR3 totals 15 residues. The germline gives CDR1 SGHDN, CDR2 FVKESK. Trimming shortened V by 1 base and J by 2 bases, and 9 bases separated the two germline ends.

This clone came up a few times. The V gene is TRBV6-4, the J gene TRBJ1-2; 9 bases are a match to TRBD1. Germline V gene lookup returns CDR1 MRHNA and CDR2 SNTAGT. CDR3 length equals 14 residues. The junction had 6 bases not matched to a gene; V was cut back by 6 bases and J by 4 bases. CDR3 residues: CASRPDRGAYGYTF. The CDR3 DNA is TGTGCCAGCAGACCCGACAGGGGGGCCTATGGCTACACCTTC.

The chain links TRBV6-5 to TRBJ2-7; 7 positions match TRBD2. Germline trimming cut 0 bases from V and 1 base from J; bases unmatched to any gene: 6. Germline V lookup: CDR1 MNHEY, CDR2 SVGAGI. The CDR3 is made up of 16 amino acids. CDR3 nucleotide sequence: TGTGCCAGCAGTTACTCTGGGGCGCGGGGGTCCTACGAGCAGTACTTC. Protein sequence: CASSYSGARGSYEQYF.

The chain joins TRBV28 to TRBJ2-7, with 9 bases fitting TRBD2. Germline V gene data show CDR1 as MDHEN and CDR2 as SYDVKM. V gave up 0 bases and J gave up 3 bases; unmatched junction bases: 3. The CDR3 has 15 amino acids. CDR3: CASSLWASGNYEQYV. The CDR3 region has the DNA TGTGCCAGCAGTTTATGGGCTAGCGGGAACTACGAGCAGTACGTC.

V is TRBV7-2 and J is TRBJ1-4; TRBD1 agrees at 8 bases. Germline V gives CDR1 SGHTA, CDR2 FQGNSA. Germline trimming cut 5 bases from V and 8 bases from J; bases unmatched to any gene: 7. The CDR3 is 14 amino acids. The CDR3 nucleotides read TGTGCCAGCAGCCCCGATGGGGACAGGGAAAAACTGTTTTTT. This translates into CASSPDGDREKLFF. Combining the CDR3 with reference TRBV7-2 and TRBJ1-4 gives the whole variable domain GAGVSQSPSNKVTEKGKDVELRCDPISGHTALYWYRQSLGQGLEFLIYFQGNSAPDKSGLPSDRFSAERTGGSVSTLTIQRTQQEDSAVYLCASSPDGDREKLFFGSGTQLSVL.

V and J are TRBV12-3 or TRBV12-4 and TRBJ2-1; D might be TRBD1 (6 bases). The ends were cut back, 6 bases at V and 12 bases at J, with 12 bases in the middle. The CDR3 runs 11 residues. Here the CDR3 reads CASSTGWAQFF. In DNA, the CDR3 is TGTGCCAGCAGCACAGGGTGGGCGCAGTTCTTC.

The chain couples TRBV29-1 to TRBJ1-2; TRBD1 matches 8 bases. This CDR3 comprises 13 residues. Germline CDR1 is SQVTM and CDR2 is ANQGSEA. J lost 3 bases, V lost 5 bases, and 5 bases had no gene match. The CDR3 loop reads CSVPGTGYYGYTF. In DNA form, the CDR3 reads TGCAGCGTTCCCGGGACAGGATACTATGGCTACACCTTC.

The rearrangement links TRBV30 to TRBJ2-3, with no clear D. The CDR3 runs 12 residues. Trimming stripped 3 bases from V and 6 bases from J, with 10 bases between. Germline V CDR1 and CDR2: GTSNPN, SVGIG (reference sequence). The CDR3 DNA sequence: TGTGCCTGGAGCAGAGAAGCGGATACGCAGTATTTT. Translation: CAWSREADTQYF. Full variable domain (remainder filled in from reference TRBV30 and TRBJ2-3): SQTIHQWPATLVQPVGSPLSLECTVEGTSNPNLYWYRQAAGRGLQLLFYSVGIGQISSEVPQNLSASRPQDRQFILSSKKLLLSDSGFYLCAWSREADTQYFGPGTRLTVL.

DNA for the CDR3: TGTGCCAGCAAACTGACTAGCGCGAACACCGGGGAGCTGTTTTTT. Its protein product is CASKLTSANTGELFF. V usage is TRBV2 and J usage is TRBJ2-2; 8 bases map to TRBD2. Trimming took 7 bases from V and 0 from J; bases not matched to a gene: 4. Germline lookup yields CDR1 SNHLY and CDR2 FYNNEI. CDR3 size: 15 residues.

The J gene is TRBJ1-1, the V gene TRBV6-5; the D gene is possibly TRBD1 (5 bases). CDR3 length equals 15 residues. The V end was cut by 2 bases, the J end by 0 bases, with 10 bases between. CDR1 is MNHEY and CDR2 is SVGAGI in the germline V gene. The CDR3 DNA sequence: TGTGCCAGCAGTTACGGGGCAGGCTTGAACACTGAAGCTTTCTTT. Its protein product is CASSYGAGLNTEAFF.

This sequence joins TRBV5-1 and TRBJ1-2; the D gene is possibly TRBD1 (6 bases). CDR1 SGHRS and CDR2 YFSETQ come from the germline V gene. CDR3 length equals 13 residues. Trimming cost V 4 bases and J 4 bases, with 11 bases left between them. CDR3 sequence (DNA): TGCGCCAGCAGCAGAGGACAGTCCTATGGCTACACCTTC. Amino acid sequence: CASSRGQSYGYTF.

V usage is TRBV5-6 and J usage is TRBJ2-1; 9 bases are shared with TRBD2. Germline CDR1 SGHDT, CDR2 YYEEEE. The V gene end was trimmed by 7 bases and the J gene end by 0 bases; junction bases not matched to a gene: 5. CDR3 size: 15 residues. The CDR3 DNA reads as TGTGCCAGCGGAAATAGCGGGAGCTCCTACAATGAGCAGTTCTTC. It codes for CASGNSGSSYNEQFF.

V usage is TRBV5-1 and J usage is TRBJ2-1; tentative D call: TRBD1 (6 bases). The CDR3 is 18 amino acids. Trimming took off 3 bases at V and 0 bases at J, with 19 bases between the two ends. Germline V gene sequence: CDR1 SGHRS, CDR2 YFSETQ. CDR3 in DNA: TGCGCCAGCAGCTGCGAGGACAGAGGTTGTGGCTCCTACAATGAGCAGTTCTTC. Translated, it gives CASSCEDRGCGSYNEQFF.

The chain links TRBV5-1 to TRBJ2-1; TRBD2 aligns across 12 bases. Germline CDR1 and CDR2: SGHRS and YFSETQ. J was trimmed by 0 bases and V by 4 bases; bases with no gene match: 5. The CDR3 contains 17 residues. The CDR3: CASSPSGRGSSYNEQFF. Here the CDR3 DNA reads TGCGCCAGCAGCCCTAGCGGGAGGGGAAGCTCCTACAATGAGCAGTTCTTC.

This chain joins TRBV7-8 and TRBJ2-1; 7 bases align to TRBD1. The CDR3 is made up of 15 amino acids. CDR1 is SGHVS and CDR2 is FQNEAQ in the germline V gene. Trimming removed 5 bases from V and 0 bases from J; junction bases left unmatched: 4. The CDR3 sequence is CASSPDRSSYNEQFF. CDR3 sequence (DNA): TGTGCCAGCAGCCCGGACAGGAGCTCCTACAATGAGCAGTTCTTC.

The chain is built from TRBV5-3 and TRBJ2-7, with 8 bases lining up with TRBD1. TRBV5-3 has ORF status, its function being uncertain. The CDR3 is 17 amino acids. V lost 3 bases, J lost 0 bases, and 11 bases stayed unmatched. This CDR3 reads CARSSTGRQGRSYEQYF. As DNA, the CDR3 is TGTGCCAGAAGCTCCACCGGGAGACAGGGGCGCTCCTACGAGCAGTACTTC.

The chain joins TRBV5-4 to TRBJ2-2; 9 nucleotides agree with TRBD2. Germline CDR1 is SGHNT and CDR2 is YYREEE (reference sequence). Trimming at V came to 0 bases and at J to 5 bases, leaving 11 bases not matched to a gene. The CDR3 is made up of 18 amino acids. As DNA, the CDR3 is TGTGCCAGCAGCTTGGGGACTAGCGATTACGCGGGGACCGGGGAGCTGTTTTTT. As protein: CASSLGTSDYAGTGELFF.

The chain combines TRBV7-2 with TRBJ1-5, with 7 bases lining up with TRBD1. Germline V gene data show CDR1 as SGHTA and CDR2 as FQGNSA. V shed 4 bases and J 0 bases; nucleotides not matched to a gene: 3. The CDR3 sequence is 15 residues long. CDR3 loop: CASSSKGASNQPQHF. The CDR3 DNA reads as TGTGCCAGCAGCTCCAAGGGGGCTAGCAATCAGCCCCAGCATTTT. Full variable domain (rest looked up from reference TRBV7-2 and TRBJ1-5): GAGVSQSPSNKVTEKGKDVELRCDPISGHTALYWYRQSLGQGLEFLIYFQGNSAPDKSGLPSDRFSAERTGGSVSTLTIQRTQQEDSAVYLCASSSKGASNQPQHFGDGTRLSIL.

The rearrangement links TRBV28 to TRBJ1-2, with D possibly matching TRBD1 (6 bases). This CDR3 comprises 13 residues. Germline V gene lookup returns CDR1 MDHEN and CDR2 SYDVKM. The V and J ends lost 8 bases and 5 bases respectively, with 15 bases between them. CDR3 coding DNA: TGTGCCAGCGGGGGCGGGAGGGGGTATGGCTACACCTTC. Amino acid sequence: CASGGGRGYGYTF.

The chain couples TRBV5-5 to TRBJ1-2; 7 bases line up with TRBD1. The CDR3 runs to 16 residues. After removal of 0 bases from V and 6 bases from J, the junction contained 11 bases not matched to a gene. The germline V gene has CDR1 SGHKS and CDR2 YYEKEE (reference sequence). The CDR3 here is CASSLAATGVGDGYTF. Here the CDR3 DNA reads TGTGCCAGCAGCTTGGCCGCAACAGGGGTTGGCGATGGCTACACCTTC.

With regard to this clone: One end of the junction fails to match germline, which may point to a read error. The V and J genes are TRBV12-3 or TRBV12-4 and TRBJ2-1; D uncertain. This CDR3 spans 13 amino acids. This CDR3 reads CATSFGVGNEQFF. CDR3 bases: TGTGCCACCAGTTTTGGAGTGGGCAATGAGCAGTTCTTC.

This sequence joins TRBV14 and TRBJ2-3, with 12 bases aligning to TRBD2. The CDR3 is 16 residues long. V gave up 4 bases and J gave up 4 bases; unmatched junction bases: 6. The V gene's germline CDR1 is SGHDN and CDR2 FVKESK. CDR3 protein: CASSPRLAGASDTQYF. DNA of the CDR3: TGTGCCAGCAGCCCCCGACTAGCGGGAGCCTCAGATACGCAGTATTTT.

The CDR3 sequence is CASSSRTAPTYEQYV. The DNA of the CDR3 is TGTGCCAGCAGCTCTCGGACAGCCCCGACCTACGAGCAGTACGTC. The chain recombines TRBV5-6 with TRBJ2-7; TRBD1 might be the D (6 bases). CDR3 length: 15 residues. Germline V gives CDR1 SGHDT, CDR2 YYEEEE. V was cut by 3 bases and J by 2 bases, with 15 bases left in between.

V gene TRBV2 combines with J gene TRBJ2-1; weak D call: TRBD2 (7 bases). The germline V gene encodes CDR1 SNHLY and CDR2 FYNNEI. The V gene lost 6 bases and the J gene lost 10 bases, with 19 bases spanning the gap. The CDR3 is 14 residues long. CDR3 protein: CASRGDMGRDEQFF. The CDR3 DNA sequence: TGTGCCAGCAGGGGGGACATGGGGAGGGACGAGCAGTTCTTC.